This TCR beta chain originates from a study of blood T cells in healthy people across ages. Between the trimmed V and J ends, which lost 5 bases and 7 bases, there was a span of 18 bases. The germline V gene encodes CDR1 SGHTA and CDR2 FQGNSA. The CDR3 runs to 14 residues. This clonotype occurred a few times. The use of a sample-barcoded 5' primer and a J-beta primer mix characterized a second PCR of about 6 to 12 cycles. Using its own MiXCR run on the 5' RACE reads, TCRdb lists one record per CDR3 protein. There are around 620,000 distinct CDR3 sequences in the sample; 27% occur only once, and roughly 20% lies in the top ten.

The TCR sequence derives from a woman aged 70-85 years in good health. The gene calls are TRBV7-2 and TRBJ2-7, with D possibly being TRBD2 (6 bases). Material for sequencing was blood. In DNA form, the CDR3 reads TGTGCCAGCAGCCTTAGCGGATTCCTACGAGAGCAGTACTTC. It codes for CASSLSGFLREQYF.